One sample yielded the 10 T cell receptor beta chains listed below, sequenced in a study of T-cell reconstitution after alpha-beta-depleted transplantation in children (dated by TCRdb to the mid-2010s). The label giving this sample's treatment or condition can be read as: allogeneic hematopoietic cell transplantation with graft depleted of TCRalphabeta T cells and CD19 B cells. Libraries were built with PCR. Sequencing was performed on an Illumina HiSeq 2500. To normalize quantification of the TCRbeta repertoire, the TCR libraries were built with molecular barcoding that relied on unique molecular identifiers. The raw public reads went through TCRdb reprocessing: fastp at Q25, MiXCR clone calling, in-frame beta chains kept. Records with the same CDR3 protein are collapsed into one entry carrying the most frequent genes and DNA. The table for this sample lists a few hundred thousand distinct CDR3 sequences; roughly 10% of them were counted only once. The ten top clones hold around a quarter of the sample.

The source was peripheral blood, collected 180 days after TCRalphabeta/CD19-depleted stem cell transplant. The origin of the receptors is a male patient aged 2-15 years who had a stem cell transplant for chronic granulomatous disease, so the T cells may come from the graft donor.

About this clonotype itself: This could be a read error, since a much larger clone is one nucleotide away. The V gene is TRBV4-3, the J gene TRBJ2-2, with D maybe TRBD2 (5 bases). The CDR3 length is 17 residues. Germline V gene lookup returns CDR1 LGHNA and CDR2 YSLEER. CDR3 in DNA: TGCGCCAGCAGCCAAGAACACACGTTCGCGAACACCGGGGAGATGTTTTTT. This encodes CASSQEHTFANTGEMFF.

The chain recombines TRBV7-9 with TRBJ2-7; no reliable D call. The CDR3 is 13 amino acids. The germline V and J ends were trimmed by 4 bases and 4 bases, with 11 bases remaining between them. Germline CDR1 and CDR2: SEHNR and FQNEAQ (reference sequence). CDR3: CASSSTPTYEQYF. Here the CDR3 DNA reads TGTGCCAGCAGCTCAACTCCCACTTACGAGCAGTACTTC. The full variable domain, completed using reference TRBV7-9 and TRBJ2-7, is DTGVSQNPRHKITKRGQNVTFRCDPISEHNRLYWYRQTLGQGPEFLTYFQNEAQLEKSRLLSDRFSAERPKGSFSTLEIQRTEQGDSAMYLCASSSTPTYEQYFGPGTRLTVT.

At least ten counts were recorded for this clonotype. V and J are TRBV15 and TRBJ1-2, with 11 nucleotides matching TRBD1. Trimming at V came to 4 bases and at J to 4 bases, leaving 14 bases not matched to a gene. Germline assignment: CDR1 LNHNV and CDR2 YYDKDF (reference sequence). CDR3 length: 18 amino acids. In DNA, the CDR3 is TGTGCCACCAGCAAAGTGCACACCGGGACAGGGGGGACCTATGGCTACACCTTC. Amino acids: CATSKVHTGTGGTYGYTF.

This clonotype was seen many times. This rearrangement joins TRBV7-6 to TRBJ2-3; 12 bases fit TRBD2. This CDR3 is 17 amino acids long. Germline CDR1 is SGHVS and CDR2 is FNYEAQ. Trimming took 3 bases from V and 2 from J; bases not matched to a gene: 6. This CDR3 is CASSFLAGGPNTDTQYF. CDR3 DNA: TGTGCCAGCAGCTTCCTAGCGGGGGGGCCTAACACAGATACGCAGTATTTT.

CDR3 region: CSARILPSSYEQYF. The CDR3 DNA is TGCAGTGCTAGGATACTTCCCAGCTCCTACGAGCAGTACTTC. The chain has TRBV20-1 and TRBJ2-7; D not resolved. Trimming left V 3 bases short and J 0 bases short, with 12 bases between. Germline CDR1 DFQATT, CDR2 SNEGSKA (reference sequence). This CDR3 spans 14 amino acids.

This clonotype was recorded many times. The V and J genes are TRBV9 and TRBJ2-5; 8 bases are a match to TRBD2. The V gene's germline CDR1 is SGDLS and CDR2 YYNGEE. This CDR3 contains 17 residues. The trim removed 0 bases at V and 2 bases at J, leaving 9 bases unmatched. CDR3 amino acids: CASSVDLAGGTQETQYF. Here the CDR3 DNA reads TGTGCCAGCAGCGTAGACTTGGCGGGAGGAACTCAAGAGACCCAGTACTTC.

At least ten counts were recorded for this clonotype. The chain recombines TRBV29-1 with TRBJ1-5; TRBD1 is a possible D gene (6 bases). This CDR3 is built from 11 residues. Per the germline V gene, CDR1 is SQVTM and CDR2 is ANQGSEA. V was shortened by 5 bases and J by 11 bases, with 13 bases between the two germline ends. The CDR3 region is CSVSIGGTQHF. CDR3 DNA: TGCAGCGTTTCTATAGGGGGGACCCAGCATTTT. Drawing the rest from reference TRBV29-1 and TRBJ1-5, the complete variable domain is SAVISQKPSRDICQRGTSLTIQCQVDSQVTMMFWYRQQPGQSLTLIATANQGSEATYESGFVIDKFPISRPNLTFSTLTVSNMSPEDSSIYLCSVSIGGTQHFGDGTRLSIL.

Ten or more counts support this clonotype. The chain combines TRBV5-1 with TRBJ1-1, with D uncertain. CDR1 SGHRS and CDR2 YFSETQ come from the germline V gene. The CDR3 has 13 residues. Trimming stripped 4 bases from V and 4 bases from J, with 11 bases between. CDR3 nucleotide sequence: TGCGCCAGCAGCCTTCACGACGGCACTGAAGCTTTCTTT. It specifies CASSLHDGTEAFF.

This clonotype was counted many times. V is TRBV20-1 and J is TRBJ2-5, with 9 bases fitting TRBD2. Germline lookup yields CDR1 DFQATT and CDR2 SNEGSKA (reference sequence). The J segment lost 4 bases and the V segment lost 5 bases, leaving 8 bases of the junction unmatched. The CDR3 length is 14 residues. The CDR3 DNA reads TGCAGTGCTGTCAGACTAGCGGTAGTAGAGACCCAGTACTTC. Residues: CSAVRLAVVETQYF.

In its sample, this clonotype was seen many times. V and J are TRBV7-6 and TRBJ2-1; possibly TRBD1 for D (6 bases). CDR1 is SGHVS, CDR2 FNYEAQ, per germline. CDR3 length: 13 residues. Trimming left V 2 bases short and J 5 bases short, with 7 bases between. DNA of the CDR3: TGTGCCAGCAGCTTAAGGACAGACAATGAGCAGTTCTTC. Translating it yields CASSLRTDNEQFF.